The 3 T cell receptor beta chains below come from one sample, sequenced in a study of cytomegalovirus exposure and HLA in healthy donors. Vbeta (60) and Jbeta (13) primers were used in the PCR. Repertoires were generated with immunoSEQ multiplex PCR, while TCRdb's copy carries only in-frame clones and drops some. The table lists 100,000 to 140,000 clones, around 69% of them singletons. Sequencing was carried out using PBMCs. These receptors originate from a man aged 18 to 29 in good health and CMV-seronegative.

The chain recombines TRBV27 with TRBJ2-3, with 11 bases that match TRBD1. CDR3 length: 16 residues. The junction had 10 bases not matched to a gene; V was cut back by 5 bases and J by 6 bases. Germline V CDR1 and CDR2: MNHEY, SMNVEV (reference sequence). CDR3 coding DNA: TGTGCCAGCAGTCCGGGGACAGGGGGGCAAAGGGATACGCAGTATTTT. Translated, it gives CASSPGTGGQRDTQYF.

The count of this clone is one. The V and J genes are TRBV21-1 and TRBJ2-2; whether TRBD1, the table's D call, matches the DNA was not checked. TRBV21-1 is a listed pseudogene. The CDR3 totals 16 residues. The chain's CDR3 is CASSNGTGANTGELFF. The CDR3 DNA reads as TGTGCCAGCAGCAACGGGACAGGGGCGAACACCGGGGAGCTGTTTTTT.

V and J are TRBV5-1 and TRBJ2-1; 15 positions agree with TRBD2. CDR1 is SGHRS, CDR2 YFSETQ, per germline. The CDR3 runs to 19 residues. Trimming cost V 4 bases and J 1 base; bases outside gene matches: 9. The CDR3 here is CASSKGLAGGQTSYNEQFF. As DNA, the CDR3 is TGCGCCAGCAGCAAAGGACTAGCGGGGGGGCAAACATCCTACAATGAGCAGTTCTTC.